Listed below are T cell receptor beta chains from one sample, sequenced in a study of T cell responses to AZD1222 COVID-19 vaccine. Some clones are missing from TCRdb's copy, which holds only in-frame ones; the method was immunoSEQ multiplex PCR. The repertoire holds 100,000 to 150,000 clones, roughly 93% seen once, with roughly 5.6% in the top ten. The sample was peripheral blood, taken on day 0 of AZD1222 vaccination. Source of these receptors: an adult in good health. Both conserved end residues are part of each CDR3. Each record gives: D gene, J gene, clone size, V gene, CDR3 DNA, CDR3 protein. The D gene is left open where the match is weak. Some rows have no size entry. The others give once, few or many, or a class for an expanded clone.

>TRBD1|TRBJ1-1|.|TRBV6-4
TGTGCCAGCAGCGACAGGGCCGGGAACACTGAAGCTTTCTTT
CASSDRAGNTEAFF
>.|TRBJ2-1|.|TRBV28
TGTGCCAGCAGTGGGGATTACTACAATGAGCAGTTCTTC
CASSGDYYNEQFF
>TRBD1|TRBJ2-7|.|TRBV7-3
TGTGCCAGCAGCTCCGACAGGGGGAACGAGCAGTACTTC
CASSSDRGNEQYF
>.|TRBJ2-1|once|TRBV7-3
TGTGCCAGCAGCTCCCAGCTAGGGTTCACCTACAATGAGCAGTTCTTC
CASSSQLGFTYNEQFF
>.|TRBJ2-3|.|TRBV3-1/TRBV3-2
TGTGCCAGCAGCCAATGGTGGAGACCCGGGCAAGGGGATACGCAGTATTTT
CASSQWWRPGQGDTQYF
>.|TRBJ1-2|few|TRBV9
TGTGCCAGCAGCGCAGGGTCCACCTACATTTATGGCTACACCTTC
CASSAGSTYIYGYTF
>.|TRBJ1-1|.|TRBV2
TGTGCCAGCAGTGAACCTACAGGCATGAACACTGAAGCTTTCTTT
CASSEPTGMNTEAFF
>.|TRBJ1-1|.|TRBV9
TGTGCCAGCAGCGTAGATGGTTGGAACACTGAAGCTTTCTTT
CASSVDGWNTEAFF
>TRBD1|TRBJ1-5|few|TRBV28
TGTGCCAGCAGTGCAGCCGGGACAGGGAATCAGCCCCAGCATTTT
CASSAAGTGNQPQHF
>.|TRBJ2-2|.|TRBV30
TGTGCCTGGAGCGATACAGTAACCGGGGAGCTGTTTTTT
CAWSDTVTGELFF
>.|TRBJ1-1|.|TRBV28
TGTGCCAGCAGTTATTACACTGAAGCTTTCTTT
CASSYYTEAFF
>.|TRBJ2-5|.|TRBV5-4
TGTGCCAGCAGCACCGGTTCGGACCAGTACTTC
CASSTGSDQYF